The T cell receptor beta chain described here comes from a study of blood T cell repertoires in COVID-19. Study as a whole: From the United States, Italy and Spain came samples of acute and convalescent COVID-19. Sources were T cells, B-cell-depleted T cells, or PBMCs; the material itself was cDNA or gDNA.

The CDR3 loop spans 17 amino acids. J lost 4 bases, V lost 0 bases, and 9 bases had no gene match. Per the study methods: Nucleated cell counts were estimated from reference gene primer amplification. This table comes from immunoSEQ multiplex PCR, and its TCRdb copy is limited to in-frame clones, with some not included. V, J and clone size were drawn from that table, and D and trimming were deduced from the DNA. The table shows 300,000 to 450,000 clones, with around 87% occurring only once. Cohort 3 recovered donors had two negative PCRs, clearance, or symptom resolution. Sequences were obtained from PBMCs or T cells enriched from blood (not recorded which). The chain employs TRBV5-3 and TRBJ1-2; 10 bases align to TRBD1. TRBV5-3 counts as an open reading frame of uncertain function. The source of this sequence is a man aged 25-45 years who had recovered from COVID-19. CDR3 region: CARSLAFGQGVGYGYTF. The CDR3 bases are TGTGCCAGAAGCTTGGCGTTCGGACAGGGGGTGGGCTATGGCTACACCTTC.